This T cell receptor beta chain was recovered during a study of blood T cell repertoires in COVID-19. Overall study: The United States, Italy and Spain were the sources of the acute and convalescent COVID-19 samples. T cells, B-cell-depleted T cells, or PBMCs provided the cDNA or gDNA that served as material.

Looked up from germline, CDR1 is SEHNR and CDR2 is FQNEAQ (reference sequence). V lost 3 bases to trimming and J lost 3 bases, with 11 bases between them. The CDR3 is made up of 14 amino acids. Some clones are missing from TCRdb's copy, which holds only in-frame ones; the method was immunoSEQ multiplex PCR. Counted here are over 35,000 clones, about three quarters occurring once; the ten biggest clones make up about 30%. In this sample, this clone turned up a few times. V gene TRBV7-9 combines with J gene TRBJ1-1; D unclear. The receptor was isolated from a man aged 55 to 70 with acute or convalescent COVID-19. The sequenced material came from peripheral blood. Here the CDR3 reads CASSLGFTDTEAFF. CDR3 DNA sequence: TGTGCCAGCAGCTTGGGCTTTACGGACACTGAAGCTTTCTTT.